This entry lists 10 T cell receptor beta chains sequenced from one sample in a study of vaccination and CD4 T cells after COVID-19 (dated 2022 in TCRdb). The library was produced with PCR. Data came from an Illumina iSeq 100. DNA from cultured CD4+ T cells was subjected to TCR sequencing with the Oncomine TCR Beta short-read assay at the Johns Hopkins FTIC core. Through fastp at Q25 and MiXCR, TCRdb rebuilt clones from the public reads, retaining in-frame beta chains. Rows matching on CDR3 protein sequence are summarized as one entry with the most common DNA and genes. A total of 15,000 or so distinct CDR3 sequences appear in this sample, under 85% of them only once. The ten largest clones add up to 15% to 20% of the sample. These receptors have no identified antigens. The label giving this sample's treatment or condition can be read as: roughly 10-day PBMC culture with coronavirus spike peptide pools or control peptides (ViraFEST assay).

The material sequenced was CD4+ T cells from blood, cultured in vitro. These receptor sequences come from a human donor who had recovered from COVID-19.

This clonotype has a handful of counts. The V call is TRBV15, the J call TRBJ2-2, with TRBD1 matching over 10 bases. J lost 7 bases, V lost 3 bases, and 2 bases had no gene match. The CDR3 consists of 14 residues. Germline CDR1 and CDR2: LNHNV and YYDKDF (reference sequence). The DNA of the CDR3 is TGTGCCACCAGCAGGGACAGGGGGTTCGGGGAGCTGTTTTTT. Translated, it gives CATSRDRGFGELFF.

This sequence joins TRBV20-1 and TRBJ1-2; tentatively, D is TRBD1 (6 bases). From germline, CDR1 is DFQATT and CDR2 SNEGSKA (reference sequence). Trimming cost V 3 bases and J 4 bases, with 12 bases left between them. CDR3 length: 13 amino acids. This chain's CDR3 is CSASGGAGYGYTF. The CDR3 DNA follows: TGCAGTGCTAGCGGGGGGGCGGGCTATGGCTACACCTTC.

The chain joins TRBV6-1 to TRBJ1-2; 7 nucleotides match TRBD1. The CDR3 covers 15 residues. J gave up 2 bases and V 6 bases, and 9 bases lay outside the gene matches. The germline gives CDR1 MNHNS, CDR2 SASEGT. In DNA form, the CDR3 reads TGTGCCAGCAGCCCCGGGGGACAGCCGAACTATGGCTACACCTTC. Translated: CASSPGGQPNYGYTF.

The table lists this clonotype with a count of one. This rearrangement joins TRBV20-1 to TRBJ2-5, with 11 bases that match TRBD2. Trimming cost V 6 bases and J 5 bases; bases outside gene matches: 8. The length of the CDR3 is 14 residues. Germline lookup yields CDR1 DFQATT and CDR2 SNEGSKA (reference sequence). The CDR3 spells CSALAGGPRETQYF. The CDR3 nucleotides read TGCAGTGCCTTAGCGGGAGGGCCTAGGGAGACCCAGTACTTC.

This clonotype was observed a handful of times. The chain is built from TRBV6-1 and TRBJ1-2, with D tentatively TRBD1 (5 bases). The V gene's germline CDR1 is MNHNS and CDR2 SASEGT. This CDR3 region has 15 residues. V shed 3 bases and J shed 8 bases, with 19 bases lying between them. CDR3 coding DNA: TGTGCCAGCAGTGACCCGGCAGGGAGCCTAAAGGGCTACACCTTC. Its protein is CASSDPAGSLKGYTF.

The chain combines TRBV25-1 with TRBJ2-1; TRBD2 aligns across 7 bases. CDR1 and CDR2 (germline): MGHDK, SYGVNS. The CDR3 spans 19 residues. The ends lost 5 bases at V and 0 bases at J; junction bases unmatched: 16. CDR3 protein: CASSKIGRGSSSSYNEQFF. CDR3 bases: TGTGCCAGCAGTAAAATTGGGCGGGGGTCATCCTCCTCCTACAATGAGCAGTTCTTC.

V and J are TRBV7-2 and TRBJ1-2; no reliable D call. The V end was cut by 3 bases, the J end by 2 bases, with 10 bases between. In germline, CDR1 is SGHTA, CDR2 FQGNSA. The CDR3 is 14 amino acids. The CDR3 DNA is TGTGCCAGCAGCTTTTCTCGGCAGAACTATGGCTACACCTTC. Protein product: CASSFSRQNYGYTF.

The chain joins TRBV9 to TRBJ1-1; 9 bases agree with TRBD1. The CDR3 runs 14 residues. The junction had 8 bases not matched to a gene; V was cut back by 7 bases and J by 4 bases. The germline CDR1 and CDR2 sequences are SGDLS and YYNGEE. CDR3: CASGTGTGFTEAFF. DNA of the CDR3: TGTGCCAGCGGGACCGGGACAGGGTTCACTGAAGCTTTCTTT.

This chain links TRBV30 with TRBJ2-7, with 10 bases that match TRBD2. The germline V gene has CDR1 GTSNPN and CDR2 SVGIG (reference sequence). There are 15 residues in the CDR3. Trimming at V came to 7 bases and at J to 3 bases, leaving 12 bases not matched to a gene. CDR3 nucleotides: TGTGCCTACCGACTAGCGGGCGCCAATCACTACGAGCAGTACTTC. Amino acid sequence: CAYRLAGANHYEQYF.

The gene calls are TRBV20-1 and TRBJ1-2, with D possibly matching TRBD1 (5 bases). The CDR3 is 13 residues long. Trimming cost V 6 bases and J 3 bases, with 14 bases left between them. Germline-derived CDR1 and CDR2 are DFQATT and SNEGSKA (reference sequence). In nucleotides, the CDR3 is TGCAGTGCCGTGGGGGGGACGGACTATGGCTACACCTTC. Its translation: CSAVGGTDYGYTF.